Sequencing of this T cell receptor beta chain was carried out in a study of a mutant IDH1 vaccine in newly diagnosed glioma. In the study overall: Patients were started on vaccination 4-6 weeks after radiotherapy alone, or with temozolomide cycles.

The CDR3 spans 15 residues. Per germline, CDR1 SGHTA and CDR2 FQGNSA. V was pared by 4 bases and J by 3 bases, with 6 bases of the junction left unmatched. Assay: immunoSEQ multiplex PCR; the TCRdb copy retains only in-frame clones and omits some. The table includes roughly 28,000 clones, more than 80% detected once. Concerning this clone: Its antigen remains unknown.

Indicated time point: week 5, during vaccination. Vaccination comprised doses that each held 300 ug of mutant IDH1 20-mer peptide, plus topical imiquimod. Astrocytomas found in donors were new, WHO grade 3 or 4, IDH1-mutant and ATRX-lost. The origin of this receptor is a man in his late teens or twenties with glioma. The chain employs TRBV7-2 and TRBJ2-3, with 8 bases lining up with TRBD2. The source material was PBMCs, sampled from a glioma patient whose treatment included an IDH1 peptide vaccine. In DNA, the CDR3 is TGTGCCAGCAGCTGGACTAGCCTGGGGACAGATACGCAGTATTTT. Translating gives CASSWTSLGTDTQYF.